This T cell receptor beta chain emerged from a study of blood T cell repertoires in COVID-19. The wider study: Samples came from the United States, Italy and Spain, spanning acute and convalescent COVID-19. Nucleic acid was either cDNA or gDNA, and it came from T cells, B-cell-depleted T cells, or PBMCs.

This clone has only one observation. Under the authors' procedure: The assay estimated nucleated cells by amplifying reference gene primers. The assay was immunoSEQ multiplex PCR, and TCRdb's table has in-frame clones only and misses some. The V and J calls and clone size were taken over from that table, and D and trimming were inferred from the DNA. This sample has some 94,000 clones, with 75% to 90% found just once. This CDR3 region has 16 residues. CDR1 is MNHEY, CDR2 SMNVEV, per germline (reference sequence). With 3 bases clipped from V and 9 bases from J, the junction kept 11 bases outside the gene matches.

The chain uses TRBV27 and TRBJ2-1, with 10 bases lining up with TRBD1. The TCR sequence derives from a human donor in a cohort sampled during active COVID-19. Sequenced sample: peripheral blood. The CDR3, as DNA: TGTGCCAGCAGTTTTCAGGGACAGGGGTTCGCGGGTGAGCAGTTCTTC. Protein sequence: CASSFQGQGFAGEQFF.